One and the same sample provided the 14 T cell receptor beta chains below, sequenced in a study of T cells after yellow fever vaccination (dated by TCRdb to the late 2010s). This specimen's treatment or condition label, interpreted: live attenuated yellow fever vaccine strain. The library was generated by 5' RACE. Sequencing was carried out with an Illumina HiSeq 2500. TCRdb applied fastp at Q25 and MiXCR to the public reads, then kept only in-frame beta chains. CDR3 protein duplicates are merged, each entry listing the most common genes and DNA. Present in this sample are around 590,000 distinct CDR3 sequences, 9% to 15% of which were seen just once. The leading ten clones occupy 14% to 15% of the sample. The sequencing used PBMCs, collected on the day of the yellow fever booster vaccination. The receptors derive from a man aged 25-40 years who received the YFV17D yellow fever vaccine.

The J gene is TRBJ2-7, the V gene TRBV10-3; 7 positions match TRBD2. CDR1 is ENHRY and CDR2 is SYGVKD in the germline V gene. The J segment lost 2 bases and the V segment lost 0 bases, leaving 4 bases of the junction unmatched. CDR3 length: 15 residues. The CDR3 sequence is CAISESEGTTYEQYF. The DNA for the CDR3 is TGTGCCATCAGTGAGTCGGAGGGGACTACCTACGAGCAGTACTTC.

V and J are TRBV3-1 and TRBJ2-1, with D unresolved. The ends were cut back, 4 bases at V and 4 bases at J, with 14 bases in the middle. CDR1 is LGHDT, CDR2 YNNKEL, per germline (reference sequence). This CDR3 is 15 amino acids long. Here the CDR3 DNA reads TGTGCCAGCAGCCGCGAAGGAGCCGAATACAATGAGCAGTTCTTC. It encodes CASSREGAEYNEQFF.

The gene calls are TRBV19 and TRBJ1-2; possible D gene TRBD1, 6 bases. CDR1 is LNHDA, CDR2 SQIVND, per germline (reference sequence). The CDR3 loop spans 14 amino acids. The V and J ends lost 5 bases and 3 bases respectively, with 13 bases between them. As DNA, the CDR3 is TGTGCCAGTAGTTGGTCAGGGGACGACTATGGCTACACCTTC. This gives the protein CASSWSGDDYGYTF.

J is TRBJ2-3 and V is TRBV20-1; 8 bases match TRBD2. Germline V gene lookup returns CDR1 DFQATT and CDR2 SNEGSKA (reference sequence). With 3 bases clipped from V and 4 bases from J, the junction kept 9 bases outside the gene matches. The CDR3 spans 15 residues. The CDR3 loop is CSARAGTSVSDTQYF. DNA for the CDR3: TGCAGTGCTAGGGCCGGGACTAGTGTCTCAGATACGCAGTATTTT.

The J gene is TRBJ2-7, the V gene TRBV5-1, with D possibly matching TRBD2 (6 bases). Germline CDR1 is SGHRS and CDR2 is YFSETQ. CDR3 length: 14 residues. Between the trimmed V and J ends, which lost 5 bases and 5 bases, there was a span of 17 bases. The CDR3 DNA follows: TGCGCCAGCAGAACGGGACTGCCAACCCACGAGCAGTACTTC. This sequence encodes CASRTGLPTHEQYF. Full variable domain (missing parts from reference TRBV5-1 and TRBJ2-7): KAGVTQTPRYLIKTRGQQVTLSCSPISGHRSVSWYQQTPGQGLQFLFEYFSETQRNKGNFPGRFSGRQFSNSRSEMNVSTLELGDSALYLCASRTGLPTHEQYFGPGTRLTVT.

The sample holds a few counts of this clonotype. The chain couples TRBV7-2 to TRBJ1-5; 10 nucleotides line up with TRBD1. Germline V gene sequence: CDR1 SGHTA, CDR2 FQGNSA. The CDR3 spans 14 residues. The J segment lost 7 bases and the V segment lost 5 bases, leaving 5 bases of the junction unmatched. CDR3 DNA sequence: TGTGCCAGCAGCGCGACAGGGGGCGGGCAGCCCCAGCATTTT. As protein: CASSATGGGQPQHF.

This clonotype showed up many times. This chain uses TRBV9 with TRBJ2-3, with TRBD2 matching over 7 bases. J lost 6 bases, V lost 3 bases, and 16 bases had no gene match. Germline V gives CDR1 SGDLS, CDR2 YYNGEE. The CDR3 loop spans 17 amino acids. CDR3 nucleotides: TGTGCCAGCAGCGATCCGGGGGGAGACCCATTAACCGATACGCAGTATTTT. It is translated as CASSDPGGDPLTDTQYF.

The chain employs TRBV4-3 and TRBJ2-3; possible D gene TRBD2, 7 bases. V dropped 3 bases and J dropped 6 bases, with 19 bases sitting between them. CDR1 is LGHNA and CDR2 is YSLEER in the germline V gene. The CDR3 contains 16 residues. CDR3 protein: CASSQGLRGAGDTQYF. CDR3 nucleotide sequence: TGCGCCAGCAGCCAGGGCCTCCGGGGGGCGGGTGATACGCAGTATTTT.

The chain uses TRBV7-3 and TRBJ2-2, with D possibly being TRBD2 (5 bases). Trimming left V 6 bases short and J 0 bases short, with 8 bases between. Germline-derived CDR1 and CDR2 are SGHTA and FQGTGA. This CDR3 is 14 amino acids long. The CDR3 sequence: CASRPGTNTGELFF. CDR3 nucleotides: TGTGCCAGCAGACCGGGGACGAACACCGGGGAGCTGTTTTTT.

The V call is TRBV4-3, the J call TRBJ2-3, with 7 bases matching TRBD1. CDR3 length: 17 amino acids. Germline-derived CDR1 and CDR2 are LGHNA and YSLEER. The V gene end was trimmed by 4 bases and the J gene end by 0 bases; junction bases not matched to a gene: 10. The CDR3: CASSPHRDSLSTDTQYF. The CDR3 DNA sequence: TGCGCCAGCAGCCCCCACCGGGACAGCCTTAGCACAGATACGCAGTATTTT.

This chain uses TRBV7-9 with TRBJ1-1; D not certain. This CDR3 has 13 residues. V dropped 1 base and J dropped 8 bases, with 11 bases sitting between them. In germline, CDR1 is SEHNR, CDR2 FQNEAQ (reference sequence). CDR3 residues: CASSLEVGTEAFF. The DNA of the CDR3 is TGTGCCAGCAGCTTAGAGGTTGGAACCGAAGCTTTCTTT.

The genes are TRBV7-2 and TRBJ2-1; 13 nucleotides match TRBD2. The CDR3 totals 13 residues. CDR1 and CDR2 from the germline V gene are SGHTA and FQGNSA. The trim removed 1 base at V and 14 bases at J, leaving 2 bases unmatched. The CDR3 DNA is TGTGCCAGCAGCTTAGGACTAGCGGGAGGTGAGTTCTTC. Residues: CASSLGLAGGEFF.

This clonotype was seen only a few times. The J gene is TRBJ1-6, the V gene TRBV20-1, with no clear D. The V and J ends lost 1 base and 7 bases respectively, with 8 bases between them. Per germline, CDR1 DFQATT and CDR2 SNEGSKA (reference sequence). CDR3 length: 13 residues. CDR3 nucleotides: TGCAGTGCTAGAGGTGGAGTCAATTCACCCCTCCACTTT. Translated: CSARGGVNSPLHF.

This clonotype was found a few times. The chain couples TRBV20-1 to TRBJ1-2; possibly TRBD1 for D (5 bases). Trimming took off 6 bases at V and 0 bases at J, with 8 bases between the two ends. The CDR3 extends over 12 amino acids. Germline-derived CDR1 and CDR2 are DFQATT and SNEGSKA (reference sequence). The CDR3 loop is CSAGTANYGYTF. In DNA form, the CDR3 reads TGCAGTGCGGGGACGGCTAACTATGGCTACACCTTC.